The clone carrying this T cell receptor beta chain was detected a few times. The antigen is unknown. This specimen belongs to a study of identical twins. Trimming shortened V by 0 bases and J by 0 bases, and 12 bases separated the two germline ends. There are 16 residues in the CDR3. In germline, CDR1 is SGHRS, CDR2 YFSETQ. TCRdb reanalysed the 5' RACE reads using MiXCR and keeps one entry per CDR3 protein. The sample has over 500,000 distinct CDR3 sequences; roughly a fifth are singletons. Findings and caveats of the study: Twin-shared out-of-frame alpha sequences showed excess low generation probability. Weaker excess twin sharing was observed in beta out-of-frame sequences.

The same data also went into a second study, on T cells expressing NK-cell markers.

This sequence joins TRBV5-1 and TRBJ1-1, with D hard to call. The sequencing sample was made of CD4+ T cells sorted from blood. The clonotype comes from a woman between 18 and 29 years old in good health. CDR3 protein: CASSLDIISVNTEAFF. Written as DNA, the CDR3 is TGCGCCAGCAGCTTGGACATAATCTCGGTGAACACTGAAGCTTTCTTT.